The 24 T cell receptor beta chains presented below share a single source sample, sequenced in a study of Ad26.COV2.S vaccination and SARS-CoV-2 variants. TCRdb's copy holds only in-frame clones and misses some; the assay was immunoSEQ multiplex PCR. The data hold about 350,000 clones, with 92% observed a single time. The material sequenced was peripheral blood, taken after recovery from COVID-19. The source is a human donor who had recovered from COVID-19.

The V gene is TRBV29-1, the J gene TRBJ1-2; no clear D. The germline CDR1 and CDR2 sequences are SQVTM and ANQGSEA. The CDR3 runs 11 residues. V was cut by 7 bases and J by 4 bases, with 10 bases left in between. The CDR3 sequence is CSAGWAYGYTF. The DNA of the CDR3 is TGCAGCGCCGGGTGGGCCTATGGCTACACCTTC.

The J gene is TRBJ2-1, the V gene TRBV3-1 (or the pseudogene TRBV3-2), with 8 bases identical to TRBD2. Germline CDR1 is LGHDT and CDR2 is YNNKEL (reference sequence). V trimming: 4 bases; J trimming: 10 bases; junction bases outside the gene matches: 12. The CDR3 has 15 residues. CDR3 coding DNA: TGTGCCAGCAGCCGCCTAACGGGGGGGCCGGGGGAGCAGTTCTTC. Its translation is CASSRLTGGPGEQFF.

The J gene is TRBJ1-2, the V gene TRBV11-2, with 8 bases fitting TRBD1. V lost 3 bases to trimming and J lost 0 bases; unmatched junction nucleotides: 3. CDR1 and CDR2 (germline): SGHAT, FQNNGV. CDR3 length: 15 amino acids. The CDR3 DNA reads TGTGCCAGCAGCTTCGGGACAGGTACTAACTATGGCTACACCTTC. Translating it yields CASSFGTGTNYGYTF.

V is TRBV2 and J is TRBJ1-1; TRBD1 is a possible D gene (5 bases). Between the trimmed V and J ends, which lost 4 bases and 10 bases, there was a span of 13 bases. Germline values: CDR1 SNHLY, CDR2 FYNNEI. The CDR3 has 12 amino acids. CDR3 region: CASSGPQGAAFF. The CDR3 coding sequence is TGTGCCAGCAGTGGGCCCCAGGGTGCAGCTTTCTTT.

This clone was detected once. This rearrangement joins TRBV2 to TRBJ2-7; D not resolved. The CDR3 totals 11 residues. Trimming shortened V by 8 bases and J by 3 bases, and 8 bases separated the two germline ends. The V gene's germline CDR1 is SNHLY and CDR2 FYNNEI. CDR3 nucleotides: TGTGCCAGCGTTAAAAGCTACGAGCAGTACTTC. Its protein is CASVKSYEQYF. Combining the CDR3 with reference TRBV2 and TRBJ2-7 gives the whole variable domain EPEVTQTPSHQVTQMGQEVILRCVPISNHLYFYWYRQILGQKVEFLVSFYNNEISEKSEIFDDQFSVERPDGSNFTLKIRSTKLEDSAMYFCASVKSYEQYFGPGTRLTVT.

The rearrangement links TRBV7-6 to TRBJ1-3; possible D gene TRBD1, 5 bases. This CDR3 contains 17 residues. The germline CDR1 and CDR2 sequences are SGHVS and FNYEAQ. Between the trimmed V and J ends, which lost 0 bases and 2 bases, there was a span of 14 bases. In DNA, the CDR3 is TGTGCCAGCAGCTTAGCGAAGGGCAGGGCTACTGGAAACACCATATATTTT. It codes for CASSLAKGRATGNTIYF.

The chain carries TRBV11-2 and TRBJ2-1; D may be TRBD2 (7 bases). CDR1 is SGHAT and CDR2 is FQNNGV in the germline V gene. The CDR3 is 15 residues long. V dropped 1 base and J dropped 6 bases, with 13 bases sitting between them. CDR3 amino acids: CASSLAGGRANEQFF. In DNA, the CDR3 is TGTGCCAGCAGCTTAGCGGGGGGCCGGGCCAATGAGCAGTTCTTC.

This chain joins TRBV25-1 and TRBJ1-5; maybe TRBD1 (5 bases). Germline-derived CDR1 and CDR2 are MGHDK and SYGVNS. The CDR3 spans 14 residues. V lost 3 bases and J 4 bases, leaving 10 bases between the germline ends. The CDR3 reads CASSEWGENQPQHF. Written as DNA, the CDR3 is TGTGCCAGCAGTGAGTGGGGGGAAAATCAGCCCCAGCATTTT.

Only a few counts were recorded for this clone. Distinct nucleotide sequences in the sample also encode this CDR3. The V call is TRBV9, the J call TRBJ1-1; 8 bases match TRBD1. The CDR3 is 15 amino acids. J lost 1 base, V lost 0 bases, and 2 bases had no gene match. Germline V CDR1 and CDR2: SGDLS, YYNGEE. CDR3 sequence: CASSVATGGNTEAFF. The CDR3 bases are TGTGCCAGCAGCGTAGCTACAGGGGGGAACACTGAAGCTTTCTTT.

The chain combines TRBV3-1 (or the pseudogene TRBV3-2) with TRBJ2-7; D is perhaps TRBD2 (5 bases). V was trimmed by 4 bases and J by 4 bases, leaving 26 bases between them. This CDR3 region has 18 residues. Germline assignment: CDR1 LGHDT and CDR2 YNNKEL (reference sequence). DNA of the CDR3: TGTGCCAGCAGCCCCCGCGTAAAGGGAAAAGAGGGTTGGTACGAGCAGTACTTC. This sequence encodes CASSPRVKGKEGWYEQYF.

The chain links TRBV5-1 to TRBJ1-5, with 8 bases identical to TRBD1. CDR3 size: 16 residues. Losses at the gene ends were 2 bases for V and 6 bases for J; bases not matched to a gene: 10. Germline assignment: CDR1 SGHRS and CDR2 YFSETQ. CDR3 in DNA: TGCGCCAGCAGCTTTGATTACAGGGGGTCGGGTCAGCCCCAGCATTTT. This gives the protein CASSFDYRGSGQPQHF. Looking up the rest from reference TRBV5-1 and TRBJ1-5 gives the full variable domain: KAGVTQTPRYLIKTRGQQVTLSCSPISGHRSVSWYQQTPGQGLQFLFEYFSETQRNKGNFPGRFSGRQFSNSRSEMNVSTLELGDSALYLCASSFDYRGSGQPQHFGDGTRLSIL.

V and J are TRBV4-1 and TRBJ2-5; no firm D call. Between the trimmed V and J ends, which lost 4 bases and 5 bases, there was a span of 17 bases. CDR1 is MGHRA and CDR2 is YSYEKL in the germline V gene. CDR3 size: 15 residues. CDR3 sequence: CASSLIQQAPETQYF. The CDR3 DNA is TGCGCCAGCAGCCTTATACAGCAGGCCCCCGAGACCCAGTACTTC.

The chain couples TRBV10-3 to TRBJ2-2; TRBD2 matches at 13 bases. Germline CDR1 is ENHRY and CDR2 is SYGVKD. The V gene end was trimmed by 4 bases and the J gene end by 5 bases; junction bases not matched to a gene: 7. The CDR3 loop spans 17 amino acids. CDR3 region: CAISGLAGGLRTGELFF. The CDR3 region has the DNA TGTGCCATCAGTGGACTAGCGGGGGGCTTGAGGACCGGGGAGCTGTTTTTT.

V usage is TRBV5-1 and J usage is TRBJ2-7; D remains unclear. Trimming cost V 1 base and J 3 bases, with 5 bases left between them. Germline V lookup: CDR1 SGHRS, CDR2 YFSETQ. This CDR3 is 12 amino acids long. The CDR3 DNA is TGCGCCAGCAGCTTGACCCTCTACGAGCAGTACTTC. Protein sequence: CASSLTLYEQYF.

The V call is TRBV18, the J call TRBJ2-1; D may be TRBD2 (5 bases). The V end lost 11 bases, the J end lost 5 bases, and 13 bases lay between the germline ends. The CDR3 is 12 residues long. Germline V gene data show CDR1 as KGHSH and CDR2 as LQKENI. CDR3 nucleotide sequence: TGTGCCGTTGGGAGCGGTAACAATGAGCAGTTCTTC. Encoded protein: CAVGSGNNEQFF.

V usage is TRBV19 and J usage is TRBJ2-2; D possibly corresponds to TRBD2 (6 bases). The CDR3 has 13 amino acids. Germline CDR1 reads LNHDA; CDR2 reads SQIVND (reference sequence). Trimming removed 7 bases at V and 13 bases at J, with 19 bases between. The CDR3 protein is CASTPRGGVRLFF. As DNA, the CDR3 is TGTGCCAGTACGCCCCGGGGAGGAGTGCGGCTGTTTTTT.

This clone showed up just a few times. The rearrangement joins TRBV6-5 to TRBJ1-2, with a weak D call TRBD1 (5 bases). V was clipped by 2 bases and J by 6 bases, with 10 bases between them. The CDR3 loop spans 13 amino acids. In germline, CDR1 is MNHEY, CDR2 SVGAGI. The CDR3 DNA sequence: TGTGCCAGCAGTTACACCAGGGTACATGGCTACACCTTC. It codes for CASSYTRVHGYTF.

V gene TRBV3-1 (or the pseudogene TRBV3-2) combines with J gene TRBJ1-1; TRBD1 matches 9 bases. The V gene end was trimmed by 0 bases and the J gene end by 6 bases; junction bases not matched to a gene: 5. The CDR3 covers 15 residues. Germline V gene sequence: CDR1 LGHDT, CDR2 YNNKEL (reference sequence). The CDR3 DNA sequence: TGTGCCAGCAGCCAAGAGGGGACAGGGTATCCTGAAGCTTTCTTT. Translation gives CASSQEGTGYPEAFF.

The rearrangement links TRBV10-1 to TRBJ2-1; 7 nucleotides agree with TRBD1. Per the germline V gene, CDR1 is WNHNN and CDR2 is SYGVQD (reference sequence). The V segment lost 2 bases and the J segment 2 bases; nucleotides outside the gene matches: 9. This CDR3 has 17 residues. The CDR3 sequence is CASSETIQGPPYNEQFF. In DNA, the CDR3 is TGCGCCAGCAGTGAGACCATACAGGGGCCCCCCTACAATGAGCAGTTCTTC.

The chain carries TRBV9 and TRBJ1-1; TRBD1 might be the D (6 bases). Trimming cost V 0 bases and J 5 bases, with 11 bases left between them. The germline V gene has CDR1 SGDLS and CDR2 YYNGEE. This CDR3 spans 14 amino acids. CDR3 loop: CASSVVSGVTEAFF. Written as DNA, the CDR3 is TGTGCCAGCAGCGTAGTCTCAGGGGTGACTGAAGCTTTCTTT.

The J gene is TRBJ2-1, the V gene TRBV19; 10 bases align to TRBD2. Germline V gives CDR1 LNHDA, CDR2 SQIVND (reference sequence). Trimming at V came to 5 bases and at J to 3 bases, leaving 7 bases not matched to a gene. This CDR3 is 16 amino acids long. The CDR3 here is CASSSLAGVFYNEQFF. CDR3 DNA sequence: TGTGCCAGTAGTTCCCTAGCGGGGGTCTTCTACAATGAGCAGTTCTTC.

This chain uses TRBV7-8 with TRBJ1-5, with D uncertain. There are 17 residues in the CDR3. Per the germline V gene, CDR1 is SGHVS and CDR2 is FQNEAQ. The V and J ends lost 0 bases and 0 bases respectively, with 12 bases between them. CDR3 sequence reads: CASSLAYPGDSNQPQHF. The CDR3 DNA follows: TGTGCCAGCAGCTTAGCGTATCCCGGGGATAGCAATCAGCCCCAGCATTTT. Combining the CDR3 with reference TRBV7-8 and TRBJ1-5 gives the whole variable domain GAGVSQSPRYKVAKRGQDVALRCDPISGHVSLFWYQQALGQGPEFLTYFQNEAQLDKSGLPSDRFFAERPEGSVSTLKIQRTQQEDSAVYLCASSLAYPGDSNQPQHFGDGTRLSIL.

The CDR3, as DNA: TGTGCCAGCAGCTTAGGAGGGACAGTTCAAGAGACCCAGTACTTC. It translates to CASSLGGTVQETQYF. This chain connects TRBV7-2 to TRBJ2-5; TRBD1 matches at 7 bases. The CDR3 runs 15 residues. The V gene's germline CDR1 is SGHTA and CDR2 FQGNSA. The junction had 4 bases not matched to a gene; V was cut back by 1 base and J by 2 bases.

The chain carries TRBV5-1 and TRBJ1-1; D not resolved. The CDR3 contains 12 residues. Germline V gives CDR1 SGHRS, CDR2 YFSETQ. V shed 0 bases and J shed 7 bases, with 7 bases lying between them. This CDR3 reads CASSLVADEAFF. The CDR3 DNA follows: TGCGCCAGCAGCTTGGTGGCAGATGAAGCTTTCTTT.